The sequence of this T cell receptor (beta chain) was determined in a study of regulatory T cells in long-lasting Graves disease. Study results and limitations: The TCR repertoire of persistent Graves' patients was less diverse than that of newly diagnosed ones. Persistent disease samples used TRBV28, TRBJ1-2 and TRBJ2-5 preferentially.

Time point specified: newly diagnosed GD, antithyroid drugs for less than 3 months. There was RNA extracted from PBMCs, and the TCR library was made from it. To note about this clonotype: Its matching antigen is unknown.

To make TCR beta libraries, researchers used iRepertoire HTBI primers and Arm-PCR of CDR3 regions. TCRdb fed the multiplex PCR reads into MiXCR, producing one record per CDR3 protein. This table holds over 500,000 distinct CDR3 sequences, about 15% found once. There are 15 residues in the CDR3. Trimming removed 0 bases from V and 6 bases from J; junction bases left unmatched: 5. Germline V CDR1 and CDR2: MNHNS, SASEGT. These data are also associated with another study on T cells in Graves' hyperthyroidism and ophthalmopathy.

This TCR derives from a man aged 18 to 29 with Graves disease. The material sequenced was peripheral blood mononuclear cells (PBMCs), taken at new diagnosis, from a patient treated with antithyroid drugs. J is TRBJ1-3 and V is TRBV6-1, with 7 bases lining up with TRBD1. CDR3 bases: TGTGCCAGCAGTGAAGCGCGACAGGGTCCAAACACCATATATTTT. It is translated as CASSEARQGPNTIYF.